The 5 T cell receptor beta chains given below trace back to one sample, sequenced in a study of post-analysis software for immune sequencing data. No antigen has been assigned to these receptors. cDNA libraries of TCR beta carried unique molecular identifiers. TCRdb passed the PCR reads through MiXCR, listing each CDR3 protein once. The sample carries hundreds of thousands of distinct CDR3 sequences, approximately 59% recorded once. Study-level points and caveats: There were five or six TRBV segments more frequent in patients than controls, and TRBV5-6, TRBV5-1 and TRBV20-1 were among them.

Sequences were obtained from blood. These receptors came from a girl aged 2 to 9 with multiple sclerosis.

The chain has TRBV24-1 and TRBJ2-1; D is possibly TRBD1 (6 bases). V was cut by 2 bases and J by 7 bases, with 11 bases left in between. The CDR3 spans 14 residues. The germline V gene has CDR1 KGHDR and CDR2 SFDVKD. In DNA, the CDR3 is TGTGCCACCAGTGATTACATAACAGGGAATGAGCAGTTCTTC. Translated: CATSDYITGNEQFF.

This clonotype was found once. CDR3 amino acids: CSVLLMSGAPYNEQFF. CDR3 bases: TGCAGCGTCCTGTTGATGAGCGGGGCACCTTACAATGAGCAGTTCTTC. The chain links TRBV29-1 to TRBJ2-1; 7 bases align to TRBD2. The V segment lost 6 bases and the J segment 4 bases; nucleotides outside the gene matches: 15. This CDR3 is 16 amino acids long. Germline V gives CDR1 SQVTM, CDR2 ANQGSEA.

J is TRBJ2-7 and V is TRBV4-1; D may be TRBD2 (6 bases). The CDR3 contains 17 residues. Germline V gives CDR1 MGHRA, CDR2 YSYEKL. V shed 4 bases and J shed 2 bases, with 21 bases lying between them. The CDR3 coding sequence is TGCGCCAGCAGCCTCGCAGCGACTAGTGAAATCCCCTACGAGCAGTACTTC. It translates to CASSLAATSEIPYEQYF.

J is TRBJ1-2 and V is TRBV20-1; D is possibly TRBD1 (6 bases). This CDR3 spans 12 amino acids. V was cut by 8 bases and J by 4 bases, with 14 bases left in between. The germline V gene has CDR1 DFQATT and CDR2 SNEGSKA (reference sequence). The CDR3 loop is CSWTASSYGYTF. For the CDR3, the DNA is TGCAGTTGGACAGCGTCCAGCTATGGCTACACCTTC.

The chain carries TRBV29-1 and TRBJ2-5, with D hard to call. This CDR3 contains 10 residues. Germline CDR1 is SQVTM and CDR2 is ANQGSEA. The germline V and J ends were trimmed by 6 bases and 4 bases, with 6 bases remaining between them. Written as DNA, the CDR3 is TGCAGCGTCCCCGGAGAGACCCAGTACTTC. Its protein is CSVPGETQYF. Filled out from reference TRBV29-1 and TRBJ2-5, the complete variable domain reads SAVISQKPSRDICQRGTSLTIQCQVDSQVTMMFWYRQQPGQSLTLIATANQGSEATYESGFVIDKFPISRPNLTFSTLTVSNMSPEDSSIYLCSVPGETQYFGPGTRLLVL.